The 27 T cell receptor beta chains listed next were all sequenced from one sample in a study of blood T cell repertoires in COVID-19. Using immunoSEQ multiplex PCR, the repertoire was profiled, and TCRdb retains in-frame clones only, with some absent. The sample lists about 68,000 clones, around 82% occurring once. What was sequenced was peripheral blood. Receptors originate from a man aged 45-65 years with active COVID-19.

The V gene is TRBV10-3, the J gene TRBJ2-3, with TRBD1 matching 9 bases. The trim removed 6 bases at V and 1 base at J, leaving 5 bases unmatched. CDR3 length equals 15 residues. In germline, CDR1 is ENHRY, CDR2 SYGVKD. The CDR3 loop is CAISPWTGGTDTQYF. The CDR3 bases are TGTGCCATCAGCCCCTGGACAGGGGGCACAGATACGCAGTATTTT.

The CDR3 loop reads CASSLAGFAGELFF. The CDR3 bases are TGCGCCAGCAGCTTAGCGGGGTTCGCCGGGGAGCTGTTTTTT. The chain has TRBV5-1 and TRBJ2-2, with 7 nucleotides matching TRBD2. Per the germline V gene, CDR1 is SGHRS and CDR2 is YFSETQ. The CDR3 loop spans 14 amino acids. Trimming took 2 bases from V and 6 from J; bases not matched to a gene: 4.

This clone has just one count. This sequence joins TRBV10-3 and TRBJ1-2; tentatively, D is TRBD1 (5 bases). The germline V gene has CDR1 ENHRY and CDR2 SYGVKD. This CDR3 spans 13 amino acids. V dropped 10 bases and J dropped 1 base, with 13 bases sitting between them. The chain's CDR3 is CATGEQVNYGYTF. The CDR3 coding sequence is TGTGCCACGGGAGAACAGGTTAACTATGGCTACACCTTC.

V gene TRBV9 combines with J gene TRBJ2-3; 11 bases are shared with TRBD2. CDR3 length: 15 residues. The V gene's germline CDR1 is SGDLS and CDR2 YYNGEE. With 5 bases clipped from V and 0 bases from J, the junction kept 2 bases outside the gene matches. The CDR3 region has the DNA TGTGCCAGCAGTCGACTAGCGGGAAGCACAGATACGCAGTATTTT. This encodes CASSRLAGSTDTQYF.

This chain uses TRBV5-6 with TRBJ1-2; D gene ambiguous. Germline-derived CDR1 and CDR2 are SGHDT and YYEEEE. This CDR3 is 14 amino acids long. Deletions cut 1 base from V and 4 bases from J, with 11 bases between. The CDR3 DNA sequence: TGTGCCAGCAGCTTGTGGGCCAGCCTCTATGGCTACACCTTC. This codes for CASSLWASLYGYTF.

This chain links TRBV14 with TRBJ2-7; D uncertain. The length of the CDR3 is 13 residues. V gave up 4 bases and J gave up 7 bases, with 14 bases separating them. Germline V CDR1 and CDR2: SGHDN, FVKESK. The CDR3 DNA sequence: TGTGCCAGCAGCCCCCTCGACTGGGTAGAGCAGTACTTC. Translating gives CASSPLDWVEQYF.

The rearrangement links TRBV7-2 to TRBJ1-3; D uncertain. The ends were cut back, 5 bases at V and 0 bases at J, with 14 bases in the middle. Germline lookup yields CDR1 SGHTA and CDR2 FQGNSA. CDR3 length: 16 residues. This CDR3 is CASSPSPANSGNTIYF. The DNA of the CDR3 is TGTGCCAGCAGCCCTAGTCCAGCTAACTCTGGAAACACCATATATTTT.

The V gene is TRBV5-1, the J gene TRBJ2-1; 7 bases agree with TRBD2. CDR3 length equals 15 residues. In germline, CDR1 is SGHRS, CDR2 YFSETQ. Trimming removed 4 bases from V and 7 bases from J; junction bases left unmatched: 11. CDR3 in DNA: TGCGCCAGCAGCCTAGGACTAGTCTCGGGGAATGAGCAGTTCTTC. This gives the protein CASSLGLVSGNEQFF.

This clone occurred once. The chain recombines TRBV3-1 (or the pseudogene TRBV3-2) with TRBJ2-1; TRBD2 might be the D (6 bases). V lost 2 bases to trimming and J lost 3 bases, with 23 bases between them. CDR3 length: 19 residues. Germline CDR1 reads LGHDT; CDR2 reads YNNKEL (reference sequence). The CDR3 loop is CASSQWGTSRQSFYNEQFF. The CDR3, as DNA: TGTGCCAGCAGCCAATGGGGGACTTCCCGTCAGTCCTTCTACAATGAGCAGTTCTTC.

This clone was observed a few times. The chain carries TRBV2 and TRBJ2-7, with D hard to call. Germline assignment: CDR1 SNHLY and CDR2 FYNNEI. The CDR3 covers 12 residues. V lost 4 bases to trimming and J lost 6 bases, with 10 bases between them. In nucleotides, the CDR3 is TGTGCCAGCAGTGGAGATAGCATCGAGCAGTACTTC. Protein product: CASSGDSIEQYF.

The rearrangement uses TRBV30 and TRBJ2-3; D perhaps matches TRBD2 (7 bases). CDR1 and CDR2 (germline): GTSNPN, SVGIG (reference sequence). The V gene lost 4 bases and the J gene lost 3 bases, with 14 bases spanning the gap. The CDR3 extends over 14 amino acids. DNA of the CDR3: TGTGCCTGGATAAACGCGGGGGCTACAGATACGCAGTATTTT. Translating gives CAWINAGATDTQYF.

This chain joins TRBV18 and TRBJ1-2; TRBD1 agrees at 12 bases. CDR1 and CDR2 from the germline V gene are KGHSH and LQKENI. The CDR3 contains 17 residues. Germline trimming cut 5 bases from V and 6 bases from J; bases unmatched to any gene: 13. The CDR3 loop is CASSSPPTGQGAHGYTF. The DNA for the CDR3 is TGTGCCAGCTCATCGCCTCCTACGGGACAGGGGGCGCATGGCTACACCTTC.

This clone is a singleton in its sample. The J gene is TRBJ1-2, the V gene TRBV19; TRBD1 agrees at 7 bases. CDR1 is LNHDA and CDR2 is SQIVND in the germline V gene (reference sequence). The CDR3 is made up of 16 amino acids. The J segment lost 8 bases and the V segment lost 3 bases, leaving 15 bases of the junction unmatched. The CDR3 DNA follows: TGTGCCAGTAGTATTCGTCCAGGGGGGACCCTTTCCGGCTACACCTTC. Translation gives CASSIRPGGTLSGYTF.

The chain is built from TRBV9 and TRBJ2-3; 10 nucleotides align to TRBD2. CDR3 size: 14 residues. CDR1 and CDR2 from the germline V gene are SGDLS and YYNGEE. J was trimmed by 9 bases and V by 3 bases; bases with no gene match: 7. The CDR3 region is CASSAASGGGTQYF. The CDR3 region has the DNA TGTGCCAGCAGCGCAGCTAGCGGGGGCGGGACGCAGTATTTT.

This chain connects TRBV2 to TRBJ2-3; TRBD1 aligns across 9 bases. Losses at the gene ends were 4 bases for V and 6 bases for J; bases not matched to a gene: 5. Germline assignment: CDR1 SNHLY and CDR2 FYNNEI. The CDR3 has 14 residues. The CDR3: CASSGGQGYDTQYF. CDR3 nucleotides: TGTGCCAGCAGTGGAGGACAGGGGTATGATACGCAGTATTTT.

This sequence joins TRBV5-1 and TRBJ1-5, with a tentative D call TRBD1 (6 bases). Germline V gene lookup returns CDR1 SGHRS and CDR2 YFSETQ. The CDR3 spans 16 residues. V lost 4 bases, J lost 2 bases, and 16 bases lay in between. The CDR3 bases are TGCGCCAGCAGCCCGGGGACAACCTGGGGCAATCAGCCCCAGCATTTT. It is translated as CASSPGTTWGNQPQHF.

This chain joins TRBV30 and TRBJ1-2; 7 nucleotides align to TRBD1. The germline gives CDR1 GTSNPN, CDR2 SVGIG (reference sequence). The CDR3 covers 12 residues. Trimming at V came to 5 bases and at J to 8 bases, leaving 8 bases not matched to a gene. The CDR3 nucleotides are TGTGCCTGGCGGGGGACAGTAGAAGGCTACACCTTC. Translating it yields CAWRGTVEGYTF.

The CDR3, as DNA: TGTGCCAGCAGTTACTCGAACAGGGCGAACACTGAAGCTTTCTTT. This codes for CASSYSNRANTEAFF. The chain has TRBV6-5 and TRBJ1-1, with a possible D match to TRBD1 (6 bases). Germline-derived CDR1 and CDR2 are MNHEY and SVGAGI. There are 15 residues in the CDR3. V was trimmed by 0 bases and J by 1 base, leaving 9 bases between them.

The chain joins TRBV11-1 to TRBJ2-1; D is possibly TRBD1 (6 bases). Germline V gene data show CDR1 as SGHAT and CDR2 as FQDESV (reference sequence). The CDR3 totals 12 residues. Trimming shortened V by 4 bases and J by 13 bases, and 14 bases separated the two germline ends. CDR3 region: CASSWAGEGQFF. CDR3 coding DNA: TGTGCCAGCAGCTGGGCAGGGGAAGGACAGTTCTTC.

J is TRBJ1-2 and V is TRBV28; D gene unclear. CDR1 and CDR2 (germline): MDHEN, SYDVKM. Trimming shortened V by 7 bases and J by 8 bases, and 14 bases separated the two germline ends. The CDR3 has 12 amino acids. The CDR3 DNA reads as TGTGCCAGCACCCCCCCCGGTCGGGGCTACACCTTC. As protein: CASTPPGRGYTF.

This sequence joins TRBV19 and TRBJ1-5, with D possibly matching TRBD1 (5 bases). Between the trimmed V and J ends, which lost 6 bases and 3 bases, there was a span of 18 bases. The length of the CDR3 is 16 residues. The V gene's germline CDR1 is LNHDA and CDR2 SQIVND (reference sequence). The DNA for the CDR3 is TGTGCCAGTAGCCGCGGCCAGAGACAGCTCAATCAGCCCCAGCATTTT. Protein product: CASSRGQRQLNQPQHF.

The V gene is TRBV2, the J gene TRBJ2-2; 8 bases are a match to TRBD2. The V segment lost 4 bases and the J segment 7 bases; nucleotides outside the gene matches: 17. This CDR3 spans 18 amino acids. Germline V gene data show CDR1 as SNHLY and CDR2 as FYNNEI. CDR3 in amino acids: CASSVERERSRGVGELFF. The CDR3 DNA follows: TGTGCCAGCAGTGTGGAGCGGGAGAGATCAAGGGGGGTCGGGGAGCTGTTTTTT.

The rearrangement links TRBV11-2 to TRBJ1-1; TRBD1 might be the D (5 bases). The CDR3 spans 13 residues. Germline assignment: CDR1 SGHAT and CDR2 FQNNGV. V was trimmed by 5 bases and J by 10 bases, leaving 17 bases between them. The CDR3 DNA is TGTGCCAGCAGCCCGGCAGGGTCCCCCCGAGCTTTCTTT. Residues: CASSPAGSPRAFF. Looking up the rest from reference TRBV11-2 and TRBJ1-1 gives the full variable domain: EAGVAQSPRYKIIEKRQSVAFWCNPISGHATLYWYQQILGQGPKLLIQFQNNGVVDDSQLPKDRFSAERLKGVDSTLKIQPAKLEDSAVYLCASSPAGSPRAFFGQGTRLTVV.

The chain joins TRBV5-5 to TRBJ2-7; D perhaps matches TRBD1 (6 bases). The CDR3 is 14 residues long. Trimming pared 4 bases from V and 4 bases from J, leaving 15 bases between. Germline-derived CDR1 and CDR2 are SGHKS and YYEKEE (reference sequence). The CDR3 is CASSLTGSGYEQYF. CDR3 coding DNA: TGTGCCAGCAGCCTAACAGGGAGTGGGTACGAGCAGTACTTC.

In this sample, this clone turned up a few times. The chain recombines TRBV10-3 with TRBJ2-7; TRBD1 might be the D (6 bases). V lost 8 bases and J 6 bases, leaving 14 bases between the germline ends. The CDR3 contains 12 residues. Germline V gene sequence: CDR1 ENHRY, CDR2 SYGVKD. The CDR3 is CAIATTGFEQYF. CDR3 in DNA: TGTGCCATCGCAACCACAGGGTTCGAGCAGTACTTC.

The CDR3 sequence: CASSSQGDTNEKLFF. CDR3 coding DNA: TGTGCCAGCAGTTCTCAGGGGGACACTAATGAAAAACTGTTTTTT. This sequence joins TRBV5-4 and TRBJ1-4; 7 bases agree with TRBD1. The J segment lost 2 bases and the V segment lost 5 bases, leaving 6 bases of the junction unmatched. This CDR3 spans 15 amino acids. Germline V gene lookup returns CDR1 SGHNT and CDR2 YYREEE (reference sequence). The full variable domain, its missing parts supplied by reference TRBV5-4 and TRBJ1-4, is ETGVTQSPTHLIKTRGQQVTLRCSSQSGHNTVSWYQQALGQGPQFIFQYYREEENGRGNFPPRFSGLQFPNYSSELNVNALELDDSALYLCASSSQGDTNEKLFFGSGTQLSVL.

The chain employs TRBV3-1 (or the pseudogene TRBV3-2) and TRBJ2-7, with a weak D call TRBD1 (6 bases). The CDR3 is 14 residues long. Germline V gene sequence: CDR1 LGHDT, CDR2 YNNKEL (reference sequence). Trimming took 4 bases from V and 3 from J, leaving 13 bases between them. In DNA form, the CDR3 reads TGTGCCAGCAGCCCACGAGACAGGTACTACGAGCAGTACTTC. It specifies CASSPRDRYYEQYF.